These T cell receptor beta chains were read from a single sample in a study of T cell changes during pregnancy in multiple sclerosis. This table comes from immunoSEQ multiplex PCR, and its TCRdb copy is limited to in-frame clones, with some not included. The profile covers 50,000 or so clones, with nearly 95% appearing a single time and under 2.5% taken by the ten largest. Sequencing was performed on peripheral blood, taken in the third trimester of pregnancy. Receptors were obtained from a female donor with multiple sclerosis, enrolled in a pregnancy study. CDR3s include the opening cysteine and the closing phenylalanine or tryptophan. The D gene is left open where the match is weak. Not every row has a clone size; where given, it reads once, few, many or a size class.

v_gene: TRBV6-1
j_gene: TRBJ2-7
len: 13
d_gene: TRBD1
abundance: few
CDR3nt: TGTGCCAGCAGTGCGGACAGGGGCGGGGAGCAGTACTTC
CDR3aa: CASSADRGGEQYF

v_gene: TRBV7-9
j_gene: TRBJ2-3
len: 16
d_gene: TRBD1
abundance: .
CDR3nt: TGTGCCAGCAGCTCCAGTCGACAGGGGGGCCCAGATACGCAGTATTTT
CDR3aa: CASSSSRQGGPDTQYF

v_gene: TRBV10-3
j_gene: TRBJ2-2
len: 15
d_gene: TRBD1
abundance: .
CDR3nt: TGTGCCATCAGTGCGGGGACAGACTTAACCGGGGAGCTGTTTTTT
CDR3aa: CAISAGTDLTGELFF

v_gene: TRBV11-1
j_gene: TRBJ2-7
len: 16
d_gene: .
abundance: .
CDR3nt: TGTGCCAGCAGCTTAAGATTCGGAGCCGTCGCGTACGAGCAGTACTTC
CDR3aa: CASSLRFGAVAYEQYF

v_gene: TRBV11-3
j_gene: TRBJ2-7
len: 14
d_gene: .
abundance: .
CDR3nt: TGTGCCAGCAGCTTAGACGGAGGGGCAAACGAGCAGTACTTC
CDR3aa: CASSLDGGANEQYF

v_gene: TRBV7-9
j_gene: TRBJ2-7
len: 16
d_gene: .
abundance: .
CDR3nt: TGTGCCAGCAGCTTAGCGATAGGCCCCCGGGGATACGAGCAGTACTTC
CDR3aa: CASSLAIGPRGYEQYF

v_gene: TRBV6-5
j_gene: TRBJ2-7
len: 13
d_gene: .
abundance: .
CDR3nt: TGTGCCAGCAGTTACCGGGACAACTACGAGCAGTACTTC
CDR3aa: CASSYRDNYEQYF

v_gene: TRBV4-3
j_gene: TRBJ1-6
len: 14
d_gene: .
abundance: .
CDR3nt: TGCGCCAGCAGCCAAGTGGCTTTTGGTTCACCCCTCCACTTT
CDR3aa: CASSQVAFGSPLHF

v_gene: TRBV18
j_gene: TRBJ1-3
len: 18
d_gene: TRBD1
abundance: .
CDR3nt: TGTGCCAGCTCCCCGAGCCTTTCGGGACAGGGAGGAGGAAACACCATATATTTT
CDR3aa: CASSPSLSGQGGGNTIYF

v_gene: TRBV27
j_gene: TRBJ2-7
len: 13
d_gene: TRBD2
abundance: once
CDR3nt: TGTGCCAGCAGAAGGACTAGCGGGGACGAGCAGTACTTC
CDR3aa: CASRRTSGDEQYF

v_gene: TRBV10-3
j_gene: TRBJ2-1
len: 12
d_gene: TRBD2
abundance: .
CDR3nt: TGTGCCATCAGCGGGACTAGTTTTGAGCAGTTCTTC
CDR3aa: CAISGTSFEQFF

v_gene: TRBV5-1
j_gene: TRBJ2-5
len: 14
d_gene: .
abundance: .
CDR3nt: TGCGCCAGCAGCGTCAGCGGATCTCAAGAGACCCAGTACTTC
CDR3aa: CASSVSGSQETQYF

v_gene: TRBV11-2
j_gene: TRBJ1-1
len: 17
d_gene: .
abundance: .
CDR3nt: TGTGCCAGCACCGATACACTCCTCTCAGGCGTGAACACTGAAGCTTTCTTT
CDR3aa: CASTDTLLSGVNTEAFF

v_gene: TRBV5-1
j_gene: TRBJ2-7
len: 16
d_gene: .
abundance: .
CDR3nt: TGCGCCAGCAGCTTGTGGGGGGGACAGGTCCCCTACGAGCAGTACTTC
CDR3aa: CASSLWGGQVPYEQYF

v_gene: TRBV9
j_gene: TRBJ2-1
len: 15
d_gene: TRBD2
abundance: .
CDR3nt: TGTGCCAGCAGCGCTTCTAGCGGATCCTACAATGAGCAGTTCTTC
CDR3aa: CASSASSGSYNEQFF

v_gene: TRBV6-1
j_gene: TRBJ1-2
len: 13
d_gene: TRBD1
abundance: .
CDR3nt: TGTGCCGCCTCCGGGACAGGGGGAGCTGGCTACACCTTC
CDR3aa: CAASGTGGAGYTF

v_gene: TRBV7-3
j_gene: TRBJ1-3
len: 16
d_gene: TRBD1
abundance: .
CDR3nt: TGTGCCAGCAGCTTTGTGTGGGACAGGGGTAAAAACACCATATATTTT
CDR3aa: CASSFVWDRGKNTIYF

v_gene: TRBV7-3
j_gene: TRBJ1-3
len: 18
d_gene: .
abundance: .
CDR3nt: TGTGCCAGCAGCCCGAAGGGGGGGGCGCTTTCTTCTGGAAACACCATATATTTT
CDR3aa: CASSPKGGALSSGNTIYF

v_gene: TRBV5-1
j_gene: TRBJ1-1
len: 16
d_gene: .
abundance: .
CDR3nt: TGCGCCAGCAGCTCCTTGTCAACAGGGTCGAACACTGAAGCTTTCTTT
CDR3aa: CASSSLSTGSNTEAFF

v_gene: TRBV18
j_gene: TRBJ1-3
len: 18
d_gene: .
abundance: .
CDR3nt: TGTGCCAGCTCACCAATCGGACTTCGGCCGGACTCTGGAAACACCATATATTTT
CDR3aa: CASSPIGLRPDSGNTIYF

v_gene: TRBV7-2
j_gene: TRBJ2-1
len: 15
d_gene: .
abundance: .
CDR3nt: TGTGCCAGCAGCTCGAAACCCAGGGGTTTGAATGAGCAGTTCTTC
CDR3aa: CASSSKPRGLNEQFF

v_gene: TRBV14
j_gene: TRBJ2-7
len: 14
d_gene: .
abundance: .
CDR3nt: TGTGCCAGCAGCCAAGGAGCGGCTCGCTTCAAGCAGTACTTC
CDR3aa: CASSQGAARFKQYF

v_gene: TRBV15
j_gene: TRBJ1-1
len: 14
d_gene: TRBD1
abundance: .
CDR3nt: TGTGCCACCAGCAGAACAGGGGTGTTGACTGAAGCTTTCTTT
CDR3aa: CATSRTGVLTEAFF

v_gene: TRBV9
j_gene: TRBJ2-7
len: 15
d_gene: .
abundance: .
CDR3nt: TGTGCCAGCAGCGCGGGGGAGGCGGGGTTCTACGAGCAGTACTTC
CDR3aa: CASSAGEAGFYEQYF

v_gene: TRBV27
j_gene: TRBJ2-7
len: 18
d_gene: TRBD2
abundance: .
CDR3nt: TGTGCCAGCAGCCCTGATACGATCCGACTAGCGGGAGACCACGAGCAGTACTTC
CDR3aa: CASSPDTIRLAGDHEQYF

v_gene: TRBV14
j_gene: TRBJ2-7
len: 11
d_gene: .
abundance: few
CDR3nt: TGTGCCAGCAGCTCTCTTTACGAGCAGTACTTC
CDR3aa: CASSSLYEQYF

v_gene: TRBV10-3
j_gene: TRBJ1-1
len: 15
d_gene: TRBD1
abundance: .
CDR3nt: TGTGCCACCAAAAAACAGGGGGCGATGGTCACTGAAGCTTTCTTT
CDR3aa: CATKKQGAMVTEAFF

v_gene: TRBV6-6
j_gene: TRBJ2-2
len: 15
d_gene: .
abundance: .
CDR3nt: TGTGCCAGCAGAGGGACATCGGAACGGACCGGGGAGCTGTTTTTT
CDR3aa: CASRGTSERTGELFF

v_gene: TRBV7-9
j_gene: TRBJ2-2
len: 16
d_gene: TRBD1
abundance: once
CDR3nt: TGTGCCAGCAGCTACGGGACAGGGTTTTACACCGGGGAGCTGTTTTTT
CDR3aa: CASSYGTGFYTGELFF

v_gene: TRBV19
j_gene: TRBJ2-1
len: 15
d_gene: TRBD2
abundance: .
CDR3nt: TGTGCCAGTAGTTGGCTAGCGGGAGGACACAATGAGCAGTTCTTC
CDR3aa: CASSWLAGGHNEQFF

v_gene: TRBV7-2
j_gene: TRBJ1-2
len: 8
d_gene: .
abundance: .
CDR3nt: TGTGCCAGCAGCAGACGGGGCTTC
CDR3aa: CASSRRGF

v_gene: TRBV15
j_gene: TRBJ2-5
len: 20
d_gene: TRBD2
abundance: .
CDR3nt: TGTGCCACCAGCAGGTCATCGGTAGCCGGGACTAGCGGTGCCCAAGAGACCCAGTACTTC
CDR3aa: CATSRSSVAGTSGAQETQYF

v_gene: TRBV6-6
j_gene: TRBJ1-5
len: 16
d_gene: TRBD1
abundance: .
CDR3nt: TGTGCCAGCAGTTTCCGCTCGACAGGGGGCAACCAGCCCCAGCATTTT
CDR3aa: CASSFRSTGGNQPQHF

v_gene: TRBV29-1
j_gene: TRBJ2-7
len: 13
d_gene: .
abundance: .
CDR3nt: TGCAGCGTTGGACTAGGAGAGACCTACGAGCAGTACTTC
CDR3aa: CSVGLGETYEQYF

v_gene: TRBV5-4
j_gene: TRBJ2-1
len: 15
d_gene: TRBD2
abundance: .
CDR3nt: TGTGCCAGCGCCTTGGCTGCGGGGGCCTACAATGAGCAGTTCTTC
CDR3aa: CASALAAGAYNEQFF

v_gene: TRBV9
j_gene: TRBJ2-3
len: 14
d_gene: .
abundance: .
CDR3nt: TGTGCCAGCAGCGTGGCATCGAGCACAGATACGCAGTATTTT
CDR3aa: CASSVASSTDTQYF

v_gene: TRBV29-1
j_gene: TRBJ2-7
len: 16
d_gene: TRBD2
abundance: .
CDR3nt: TGCAGCGTTGTGGGACTAGCGGGAGGGCCTGGCTACGAGCAGTACTTC
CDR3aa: CSVVGLAGGPGYEQYF

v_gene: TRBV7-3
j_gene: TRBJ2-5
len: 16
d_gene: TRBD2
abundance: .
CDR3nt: TGTGCCAGCAGCTTAACGGTAGCGGGAGGGTTGGAGACCCAGTACTTC
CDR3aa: CASSLTVAGGLETQYF

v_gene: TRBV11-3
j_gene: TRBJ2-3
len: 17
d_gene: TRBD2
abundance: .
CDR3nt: TGTGCCAGCAGCCGGGGACTAGCGGGTACTAGCACAGATACGCAGTATTTT
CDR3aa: CASSRGLAGTSTDTQYF

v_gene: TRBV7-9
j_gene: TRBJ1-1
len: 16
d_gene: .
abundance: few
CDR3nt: TGTGCCAGCAGCTTCCTGATAGGGACTATGAACACTGAAGCTTTCTTT
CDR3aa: CASSFLIGTMNTEAFF

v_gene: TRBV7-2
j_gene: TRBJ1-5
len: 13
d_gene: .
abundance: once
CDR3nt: TGTGCCAGCAGCAAAGGCAGGAATCAGCCCCAGCATTTT
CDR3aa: CASSKGRNQPQHF

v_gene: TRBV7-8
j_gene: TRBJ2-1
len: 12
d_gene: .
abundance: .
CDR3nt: TGTGCCAGCAGCTTAGTGTCGAGTGAGCAGTTCTTC
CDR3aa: CASSLVSSEQFF

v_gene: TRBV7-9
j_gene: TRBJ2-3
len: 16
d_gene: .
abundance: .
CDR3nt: TGTGCCAGCAGCACCCGGACAGTCACCAGGGCGGATACGCAGTATTTT
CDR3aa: CASSTRTVTRADTQYF

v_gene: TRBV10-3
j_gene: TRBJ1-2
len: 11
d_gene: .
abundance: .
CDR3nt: TGTGCCATCGACGGGGGGACTGGCTACACCTTC
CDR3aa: CAIDGGTGYTF

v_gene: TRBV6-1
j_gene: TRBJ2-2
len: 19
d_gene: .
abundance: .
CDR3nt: TGTGCCAGCAGTGCTTACCACCCAGGGCCTAATAGGAACACCGGGGAGCTGTTTTTT
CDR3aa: CASSAYHPGPNRNTGELFF

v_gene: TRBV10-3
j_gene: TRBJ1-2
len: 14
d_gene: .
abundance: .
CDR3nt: TGTGCCATCAGTGAGTCTTTCCAGGGTGATGGCTACACCTTC
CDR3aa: CAISESFQGDGYTF

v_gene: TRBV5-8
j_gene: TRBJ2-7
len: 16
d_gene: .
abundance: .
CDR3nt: TGTGCCAGCAGCTTGTTGGGCGGGTACCCTCGATACGAGCAGTACTTC
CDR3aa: CASSLLGGYPRYEQYF

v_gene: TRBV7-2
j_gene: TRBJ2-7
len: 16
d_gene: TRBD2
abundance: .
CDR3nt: TGTGCCAGCAGCGGGAGGAGCACTAGCGGGAGTTACGAGCAGTACTTC
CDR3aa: CASSGRSTSGSYEQYF

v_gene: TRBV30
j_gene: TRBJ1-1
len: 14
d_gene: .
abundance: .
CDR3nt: TGTGCCTGGAGTGTACAGCAGGGTATTACTGAAGCTTTCTTT
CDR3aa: CAWSVQQGITEAFF

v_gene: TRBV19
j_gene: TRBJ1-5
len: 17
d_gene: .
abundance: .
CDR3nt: TGTGCCAGTAGTACTCGGGAGGGGCAAGGGGGCAATCAGCCCCAGCATTTT
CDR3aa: CASSTREGQGGNQPQHF

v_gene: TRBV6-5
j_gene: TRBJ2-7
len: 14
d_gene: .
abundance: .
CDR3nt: TGTGCCAGCAGTTTGTCTAGCAGCTCCTACGAGCAGTACTTC
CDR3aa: CASSLSSSSYEQYF

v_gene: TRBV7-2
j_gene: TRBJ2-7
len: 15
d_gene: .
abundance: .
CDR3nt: TGTGCCAGCAGTTTTACTCCGAGAAGCTCCTACGAGCAGTACTTC
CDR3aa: CASSFTPRSSYEQYF

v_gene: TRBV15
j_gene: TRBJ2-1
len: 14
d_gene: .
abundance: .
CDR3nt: TGTGCCACCAGGAGGGTGGTGGCTGGCAATGAGCAGTTCTTC
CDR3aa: CATRRVVAGNEQFF

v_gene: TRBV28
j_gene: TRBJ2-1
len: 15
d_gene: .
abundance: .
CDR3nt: TGTGCCAGCAGTTTTGTCCCTAGCTCCTACAATGAGCAGTTCTTC
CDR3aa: CASSFVPSSYNEQFF